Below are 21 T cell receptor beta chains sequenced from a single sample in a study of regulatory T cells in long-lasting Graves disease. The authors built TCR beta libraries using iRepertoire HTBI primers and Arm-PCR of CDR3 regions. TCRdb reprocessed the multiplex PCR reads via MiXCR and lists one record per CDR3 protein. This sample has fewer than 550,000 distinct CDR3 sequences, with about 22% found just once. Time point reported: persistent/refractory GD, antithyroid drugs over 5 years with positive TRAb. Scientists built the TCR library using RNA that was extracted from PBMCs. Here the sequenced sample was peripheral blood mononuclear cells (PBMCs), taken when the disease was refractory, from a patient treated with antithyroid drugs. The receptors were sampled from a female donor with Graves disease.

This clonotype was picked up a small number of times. The CDR3 loop is CASSFFLTRRVNTGELFF. The CDR3 nucleotides are TGTGCCAGCAGCTTCTTCCTGACTAGAAGGGTGAACACCGGGGAGCTGTTTTTT. The J gene is TRBJ2-2, the V gene TRBV11-3, with D maybe TRBD2 (6 bases). V was trimmed by 3 bases and J by 1 base, leaving 18 bases between them. There are 18 residues in the CDR3. The germline CDR1 and CDR2 sequences are SGHNT and YENEEA. Full variable domain (rest looked up from reference TRBV11-3 and TRBJ2-2): EAGVVQSPRYKIIEKKQPVAFWCNPISGHNTLYWYLQNLGQGPELLIRYENEEAVDDSQLPKDRFSAERLKGVDSTLKIQPAELGDSAVYLCASSFFLTRRVNTGELFFGEGSRLTVL.

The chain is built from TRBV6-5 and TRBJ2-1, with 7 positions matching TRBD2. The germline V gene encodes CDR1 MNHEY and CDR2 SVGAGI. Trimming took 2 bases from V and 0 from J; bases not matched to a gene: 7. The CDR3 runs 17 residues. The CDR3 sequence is CASSYPLGGSSYNEQFF. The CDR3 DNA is TGTGCCAGCAGTTACCCGCTGGGGGGGAGCTCCTACAATGAGCAGTTCTTC.

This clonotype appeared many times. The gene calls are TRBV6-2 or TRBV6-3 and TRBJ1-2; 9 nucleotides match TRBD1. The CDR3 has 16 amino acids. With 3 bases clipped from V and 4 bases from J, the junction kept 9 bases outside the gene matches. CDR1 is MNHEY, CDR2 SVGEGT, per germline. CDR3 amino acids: CASSYHETGGGYGYTF. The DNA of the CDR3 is TGTGCCAGCAGTTATCATGAAACAGGGGGCGGCTATGGCTACACCTTC.

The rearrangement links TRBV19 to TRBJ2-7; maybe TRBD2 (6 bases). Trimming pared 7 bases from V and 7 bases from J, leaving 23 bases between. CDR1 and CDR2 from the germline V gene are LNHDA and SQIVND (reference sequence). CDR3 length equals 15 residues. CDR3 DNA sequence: TGTGCCAGTAATGAAGGGCGGGACTTACCTCGTGAGCAGTACTTC. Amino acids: CASNEGRDLPREQYF.

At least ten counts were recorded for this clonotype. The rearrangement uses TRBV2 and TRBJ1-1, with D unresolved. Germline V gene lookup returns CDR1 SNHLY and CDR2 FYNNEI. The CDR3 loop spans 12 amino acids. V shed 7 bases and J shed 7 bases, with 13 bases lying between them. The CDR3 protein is CASIGQDSEAFF. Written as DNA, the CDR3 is TGTGCCAGCATCGGGCAGGATAGTGAAGCTTTCTTT.

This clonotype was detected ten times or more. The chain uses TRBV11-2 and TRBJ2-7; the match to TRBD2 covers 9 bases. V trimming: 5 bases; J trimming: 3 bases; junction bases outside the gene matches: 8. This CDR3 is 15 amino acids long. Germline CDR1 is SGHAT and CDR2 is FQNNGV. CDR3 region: CASSPRGSGGYEQYF. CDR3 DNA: TGTGCCAGCAGCCCGCGGGGTAGCGGGGGCTACGAGCAGTACTTC.

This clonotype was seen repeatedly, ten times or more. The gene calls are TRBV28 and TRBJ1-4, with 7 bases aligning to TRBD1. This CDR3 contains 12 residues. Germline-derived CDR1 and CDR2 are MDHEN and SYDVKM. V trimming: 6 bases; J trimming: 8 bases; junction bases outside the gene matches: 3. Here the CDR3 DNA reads TGTGCCAGCAGGCCGGGACAGGAAAAACTGTTTTTT. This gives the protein CASRPGQEKLFF. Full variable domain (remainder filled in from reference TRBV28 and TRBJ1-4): DVKVTQSSRYLVKRTGEKVFLECVQDMDHENMFWYRQDPGLGLRLIYFSYDVKMKEKGDIPEGYSVSREKKERFSLILESASTNQTSMYLCASRPGQEKLFFGSGTQLSVL.

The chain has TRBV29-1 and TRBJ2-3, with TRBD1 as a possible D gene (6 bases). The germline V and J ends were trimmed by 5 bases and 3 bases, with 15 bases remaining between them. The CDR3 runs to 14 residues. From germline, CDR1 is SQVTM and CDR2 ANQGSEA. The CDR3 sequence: CSVSPRDITDTQYF. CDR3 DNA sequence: TGCAGCGTTAGCCCCCGGGACATAACAGATACGCAGTATTTT.

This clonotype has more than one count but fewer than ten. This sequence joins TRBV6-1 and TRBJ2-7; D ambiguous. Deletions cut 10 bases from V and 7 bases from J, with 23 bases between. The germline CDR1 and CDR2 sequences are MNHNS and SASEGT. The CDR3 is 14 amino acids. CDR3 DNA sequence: TGTGCCACCGAGGCCCCTGAGAACCGAGTGGAGCAGTACTTC. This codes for CATEAPENRVEQYF.

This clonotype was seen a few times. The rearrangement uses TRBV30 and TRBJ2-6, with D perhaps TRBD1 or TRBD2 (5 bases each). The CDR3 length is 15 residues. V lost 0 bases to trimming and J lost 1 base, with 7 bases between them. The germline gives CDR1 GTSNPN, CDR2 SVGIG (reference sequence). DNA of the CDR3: TGTGCCTGGAGTGTCGGGACGTCTGGGGCCAACGTCCTGACTTTC. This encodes CAWSVGTSGANVLTF.

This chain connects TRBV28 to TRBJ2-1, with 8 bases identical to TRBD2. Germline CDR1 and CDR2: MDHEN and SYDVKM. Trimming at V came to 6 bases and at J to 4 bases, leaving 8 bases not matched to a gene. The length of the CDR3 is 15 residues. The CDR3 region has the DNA TGTGCCAGCAGCCCTTGGCAGCGGGGGTACAATGAGCAGTTCTTC. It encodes CASSPWQRGYNEQFF. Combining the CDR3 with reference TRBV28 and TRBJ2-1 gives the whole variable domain DVKVTQSSRYLVKRTGEKVFLECVQDMDHENMFWYRQDPGLGLRLIYFSYDVKMKEKGDIPEGYSVSREKKERFSLILESASTNQTSMYLCASSPWQRGYNEQFFGPGTRLTVL.

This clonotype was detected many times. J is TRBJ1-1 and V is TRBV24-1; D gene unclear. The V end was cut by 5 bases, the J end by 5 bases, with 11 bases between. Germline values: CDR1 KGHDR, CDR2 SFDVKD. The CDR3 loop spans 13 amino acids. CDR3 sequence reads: CATSAGIRTEAFF. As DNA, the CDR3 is TGTGCCACCAGTGCTGGGATTAGGACTGAAGCTTTCTTT.

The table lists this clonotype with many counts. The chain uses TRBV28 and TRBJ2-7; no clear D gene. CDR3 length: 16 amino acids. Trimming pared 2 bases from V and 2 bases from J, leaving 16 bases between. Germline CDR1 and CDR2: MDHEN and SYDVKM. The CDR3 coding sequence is TGTGCCAGCAGTTTAGTGGGGTTCGCGGAACCCTACGAGCAGTACTTC. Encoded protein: CASSLVGFAEPYEQYF.

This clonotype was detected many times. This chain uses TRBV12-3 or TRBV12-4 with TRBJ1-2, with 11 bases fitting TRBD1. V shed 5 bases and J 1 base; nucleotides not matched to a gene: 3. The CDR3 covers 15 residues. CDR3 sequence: CASSPDRGLNYGYTF. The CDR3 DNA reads TGTGCCAGCAGTCCGGACAGGGGGCTTAACTATGGCTACACCTTC.

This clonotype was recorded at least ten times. CDR3 protein: CASRDGNPDGYTF. CDR3 nucleotides: TGCGCCAGCAGGGACGGTAATCCTGATGGCTACACCTTC. The chain links TRBV5-1 to TRBJ1-2; D uncertain. Germline V gene lookup returns CDR1 SGHRS and CDR2 YFSETQ. The CDR3 totals 13 residues. Deletions cut 5 bases from V and 6 bases from J, with 14 bases between.

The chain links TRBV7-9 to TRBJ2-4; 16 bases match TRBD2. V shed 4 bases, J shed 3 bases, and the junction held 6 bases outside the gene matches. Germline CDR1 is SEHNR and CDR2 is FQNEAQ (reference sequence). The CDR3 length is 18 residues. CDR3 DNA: TGTGCCAGCAGCTCCGGGACTAGCGGGGGGGGAGACAAAAACATTCAGTACTTC. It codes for CASSSGTSGGGDKNIQYF.

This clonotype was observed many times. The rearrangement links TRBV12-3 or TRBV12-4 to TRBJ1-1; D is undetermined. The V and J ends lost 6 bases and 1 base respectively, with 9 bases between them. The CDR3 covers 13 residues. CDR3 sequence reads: CASRWTENTEAFF. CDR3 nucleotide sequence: TGTGCCAGCAGGTGGACGGAGAACACTGAAGCTTTCTTT.

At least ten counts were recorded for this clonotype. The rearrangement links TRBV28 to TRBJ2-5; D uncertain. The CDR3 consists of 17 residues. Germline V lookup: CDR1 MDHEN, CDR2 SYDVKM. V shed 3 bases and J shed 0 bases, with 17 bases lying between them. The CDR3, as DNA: TGTGCCAGCAGTTTTGGGCCTCACGCAGAAAACCAAGAGACCCAGTACTTC. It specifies CASSFGPHAENQETQYF. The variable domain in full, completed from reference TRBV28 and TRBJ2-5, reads DVKVTQSSRYLVKRTGEKVFLECVQDMDHENMFWYRQDPGLGLRLIYFSYDVKMKEKGDIPEGYSVSREKKERFSLILESASTNQTSMYLCASSFGPHAENQETQYFGPGTRLLVL.

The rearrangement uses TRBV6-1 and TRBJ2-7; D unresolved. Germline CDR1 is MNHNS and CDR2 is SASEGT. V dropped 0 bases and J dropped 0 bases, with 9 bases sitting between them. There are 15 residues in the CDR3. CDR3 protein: CASSEAGSFSYEQYF. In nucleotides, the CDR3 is TGTGCCAGCAGTGAAGCCGGGTCCTTCTCCTACGAGCAGTACTTC.

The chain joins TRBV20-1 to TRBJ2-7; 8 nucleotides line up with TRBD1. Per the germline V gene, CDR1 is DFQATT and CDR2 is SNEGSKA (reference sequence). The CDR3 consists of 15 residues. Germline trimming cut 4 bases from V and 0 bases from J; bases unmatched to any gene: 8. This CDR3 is CSAIDRQGFSYEQYF. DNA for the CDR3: TGCAGTGCTATTGACCGACAGGGGTTCTCCTACGAGCAGTACTTC.

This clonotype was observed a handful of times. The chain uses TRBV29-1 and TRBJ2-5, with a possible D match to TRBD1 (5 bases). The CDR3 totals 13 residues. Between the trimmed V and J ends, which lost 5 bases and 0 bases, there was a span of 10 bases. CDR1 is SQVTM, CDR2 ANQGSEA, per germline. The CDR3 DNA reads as TGCAGCGTTAAGGGGAAGTACCAAGAGACCCAGTACTTC. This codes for CSVKGKYQETQYF.